The 26 T cell receptor beta chains below come from one sample, sequenced in a study of cytomegalovirus exposure and HLA in healthy donors. Researchers ran the PCR with 60 Vbeta and 13 Jbeta primers. Libraries were prepared by immunoSEQ multiplex PCR; TCRdb keeps only in-frame clonotypes and omits some of them. The sample has almost 200,000 clones, roughly 80% seen once. Sequencing was performed on PBMCs. The receptors were gathered from a male donor in good health and CMV-seropositive.

The chain joins TRBV9 to TRBJ2-5, with a possible D match to TRBD1 (5 bases). Trimming removed 0 bases from V and 0 bases from J, with 6 bases in between. Per germline, CDR1 SGDLS and CDR2 YYNGEE. The CDR3 has 14 residues. The DNA for the CDR3 is TGTGCCAGCAGCGTAGGGGGCTACCAAGAGACCCAGTACTTC. As protein: CASSVGGYQETQYF.

The rearrangement uses TRBV28 and TRBJ2-3; 14 bases align to TRBD2. The V gene's germline CDR1 is MDHEN and CDR2 SYDVKM. The V and J ends lost 5 bases and 10 bases, in that order; junction bases with no gene match: 17. The CDR3 covers 18 residues. The CDR3 nucleotides are TGTGCCAGCAGTCCAAGACTAGCGGGAGGGCCCCACCTGGGGGCGCAGTATTTT. Protein sequence: CASSPRLAGGPHLGAQYF.

Only a few counts were recorded for this clone. The chain uses TRBV6-1 and TRBJ2-3, with D possibly matching TRBD1 (5 bases). The germline V gene encodes CDR1 MNHNS and CDR2 SASEGT. V was clipped by 2 bases and J by 2 bases, with 11 bases between them. This CDR3 region has 15 residues. Here the CDR3 DNA reads TGTGCCAGCAGTGAACTCTCAGGGTACACAGATACGCAGTATTTT. Translation: CASSELSGYTDTQYF.

The chain employs TRBV9 and TRBJ1-2, with TRBD1 as a possible D gene (5 bases). CDR3 size: 13 residues. Per the germline V gene, CDR1 is SGDLS and CDR2 is YYNGEE. Trimming pared 2 bases from V and 6 bases from J, leaving 11 bases between. This chain's CDR3 is CASSVRGGDGYTF. CDR3 sequence (DNA): TGTGCCAGCAGCGTCCGGGGAGGGGATGGCTACACCTTC.

The V gene is TRBV7-9, the J gene TRBJ2-7; a possible D gene is TRBD2 (5 bases). V lost 5 bases to trimming and J lost 6 bases, with 17 bases between them. Germline CDR1 SEHNR, CDR2 FQNEAQ (reference sequence). The CDR3 is 14 amino acids. The CDR3 reads CASSPSTTGAEQYF. The DNA of the CDR3 is TGTGCCAGCAGCCCCTCGACTACCGGAGCCGAGCAGTACTTC.

The CDR3 protein is CASAPFRGADTQYF. As DNA, the CDR3 is TGTGCCAGCGCACCCTTCCGGGGAGCAGATACGCAGTATTTT. This chain links TRBV7-2 with TRBJ2-3; a weak D match, TRBD2 (5 bases). V was shortened by 8 bases and J by 4 bases, with 16 bases between the two germline ends. Germline CDR1 reads SGHTA; CDR2 reads FQGNSA. The CDR3 runs 14 residues.

The V call is TRBV4-3, the J call TRBJ2-7; 7 positions agree with TRBD2. The CDR3 has 14 residues. The V and J ends lost 0 bases and 4 bases, in that order; junction bases with no gene match: 3. CDR1 and CDR2 (germline): LGHNA, YSLEER. The CDR3 spells CASSQENSGYEQYF. In DNA form, the CDR3 reads TGCGCCAGCAGCCAAGAAAATAGCGGGTACGAGCAGTACTTC.

This chain links TRBV6-5 with TRBJ2-7, with 7 positions matching TRBD2. Germline V gives CDR1 MNHEY, CDR2 SVGAGI. J was trimmed by 6 bases and V by 5 bases; bases with no gene match: 13. The CDR3 loop spans 15 amino acids. In DNA, the CDR3 is TGTGCCAGCAGTCCCCTCACTAGCGTCCCCTCCGAGCAGTACTTC. Protein product: CASSPLTSVPSEQYF.

CDR3 in amino acids: CASSLGQGRTDTQYF. The CDR3 DNA follows: TGCGCCAGCAGCTTGGGACAGGGGAGGACAGATACGCAGTATTTT. This chain joins TRBV5-1 and TRBJ2-3, with TRBD1 identical over 8 bases. This CDR3 comprises 15 residues. Looked up from germline, CDR1 is SGHRS and CDR2 is YFSETQ. Trimming cost V 0 bases and J 3 bases; bases outside gene matches: 3.

The chain couples TRBV11-2 to TRBJ2-2; the match to TRBD2 covers 7 bases. Germline CDR1 SGHAT, CDR2 FQNNGV. CDR3 size: 14 residues. With V trimmed by 4 bases and J by 6 bases, 5 bases remained unmatched. The CDR3 reads CASSYGTISGELFF. The CDR3 nucleotides are TGTGCCAGCAGCTATGGGACTATCTCCGGGGAGCTGTTTTTT.

The table lists this clone with a count of one. V usage is TRBV18 and J usage is TRBJ2-5; no reliable D call. This CDR3 contains 14 residues. Germline CDR1 is KGHSH and CDR2 is LQKENI. Trimming pared 6 bases from V and 2 bases from J, leaving 13 bases between. The CDR3 DNA sequence: TGTGCCAGCTCGCTTCGAGAAAAACAAGAGACCCAGTACTTC. Protein sequence: CASSLREKQETQYF.

This chain links TRBV27 with TRBJ2-1; D possibly corresponds to TRBD2 (6 bases). The CDR3 runs 14 residues. With 0 bases removed from V and 8 bases from J, the gap between germline ends came to 11 bases. Germline CDR1 and CDR2: MNHEY and SMNVEV (reference sequence). The CDR3 bases are TGTGCCAGCAGTTTATCGCGGGATAGAGATGAGCAGTTCTTC. Its translation is CASSLSRDRDEQFF.

The rearrangement links TRBV9 to TRBJ2-7; D remains ambiguous. Germline CDR1 SGDLS, CDR2 YYNGEE. Deletions cut 0 bases from V and 2 bases from J, with 12 bases between. The CDR3 loop spans 15 amino acids. DNA for the CDR3: TGTGCCAGCAGCGTAGCTCCCAGTGTAACCTACGAGCAGTACTTC. Its protein is CASSVAPSVTYEQYF.

The chain recombines TRBV18 with TRBJ1-4, with D unclear. Germline loops: CDR1 KGHSH, CDR2 LQKENI. The CDR3 totals 14 residues. The V gene lost 1 base and the J gene lost 3 bases, with 6 bases spanning the gap. The CDR3 nucleotides are TGTGCCAGCTCACCACTGGCGGCTAATGAAAAACTGTTTTTT. It translates to CASSPLAANEKLFF.

The chain employs TRBV9 and TRBJ2-3, with 9 bases aligning to TRBD1. The CDR3 is made up of 16 amino acids. Germline CDR1 and CDR2: SGDLS and YYNGEE. J gave up 0 bases and V 4 bases, and 6 bases lay outside the gene matches. In nucleotides, the CDR3 is TGTGCCAGCAGCCACAGGGGGCCCCATAGCACAGATACGCAGTATTTT. Translation gives CASSHRGPHSTDTQYF.

The CDR3 nucleotides read TGTGCCAGCAGGGGGACAGGGATCACTGAAGCTTTCTTT. It codes for CASRGTGITEAFF. J is TRBJ1-1 and V is TRBV6-6, with 9 bases lining up with TRBD1. The CDR3 is 13 residues long. Looked up from germline, CDR1 is MNHNY and CDR2 is SVGAGI (reference sequence). V dropped 6 bases and J dropped 4; count of bases not matched to a gene: 3.

This rearrangement joins TRBV5-8 to TRBJ2-2; D is unclear. V was shortened by 1 base and J by 7 bases, with 14 bases between the two germline ends. The V gene's germline CDR1 is SGHTS and CDR2 YDEGEE. The CDR3 is 15 residues long. Here the CDR3 reads CASSLLVAAFGELFF. The DNA of the CDR3 is TGTGCCAGCAGCTTGTTGGTAGCAGCGTTCGGGGAGCTGTTTTTT.

This chain joins TRBV18 and TRBJ2-7, with D unclear. The CDR3 has 11 residues. The germline CDR1 and CDR2 sequences are KGHSH and LQKENI. V dropped 6 bases and J dropped 3 bases, with 6 bases sitting between them. The CDR3, as DNA: TGTGCCAGCTCTCCCAACTACGAGCAGTACTTC. The encoded protein is CASSPNYEQYF. Full variable domain (missing parts from reference TRBV18 and TRBJ2-7): NAGVMQNPRHLVRRRGQEARLRCSPMKGHSHVYWYRQLPEEGLKFMVYLQKENIIDESGMPKERFSAEFPKEGPSILRIQQVVRGDSAAYFCASSPNYEQYFGPGTRLTVT.

This clone has only a few counts. The rearrangement joins TRBV6-1 to TRBJ1-3; D gene uncertain. CDR3 length: 15 amino acids. V was cut by 2 bases and J by 0 bases, with 8 bases left in between. Germline V gene data show CDR1 as MNHNS and CDR2 as SASEGT. The CDR3 DNA follows: TGTGCCAGCAGTGAAACCGGGTTCTCTGGAAACACCATATATTTT. Amino acid sequence: CASSETGFSGNTIYF.

The rearrangement uses TRBV4-2 and TRBJ2-1; 7 nucleotides align to TRBD2. With V trimmed by 0 bases and J by 3 bases, 5 bases remained unmatched. The CDR3 contains 16 residues. CDR1 and CDR2 from the germline V gene are LGHNA and YNFKEQ. CDR3 DNA: TGTGCCAGCAGCCAAGATCCTAGCGGAATCTACAATGAGCAGTTCTTC. Amino acids: CASSQDPSGIYNEQFF.

The chain is built from TRBV7-8 and TRBJ1-1, with a possible D match to TRBD1 (5 bases). The CDR3 is 13 residues long. The ends were cut back, 1 base at V and 7 bases at J, with 10 bases in the middle. Germline assignment: CDR1 SGHVS and CDR2 FQNEAQ. The CDR3 region is CASSLGRDGEAFF. Written as DNA, the CDR3 is TGTGCCAGCAGCTTAGGGAGGGACGGTGAAGCTTTCTTT.

On this clone: The junction does not match germline at one end; this may be a read error. The chain is built from TRBV7-2 and TRBJ2-1; 9 positions match TRBD2. Germline assignment: CDR1 SGHTA and CDR2 FQGNSA. CDR3 size: 15 residues. This CDR3 reads CASSLASGGFNEQFF. DNA of the CDR3: TGTGCCAGCAGCCTAGCGAGCGGGGGGTTCAATGAGCAGTTCTTC.

This clone is a singleton in its sample. The V and J genes are TRBV6-5 and TRBJ2-5; D is possibly TRBD2 (5 bases). The V end was cut by 7 bases, the J end by 11 bases, with 14 bases between. CDR1 is MNHEY, CDR2 SVGAGI, per germline. The CDR3 is made up of 11 amino acids. CDR3 bases: TGTGCCAGCACTCGATCCGGGGAGCAGTACTTC. Translated, it gives CASTRSGEQYF.

This rearrangement joins TRBV7-9 to TRBJ2-3; possibly TRBD2 for D (7 bases). Trimming took 4 bases from V and 4 from J, leaving 12 bases between them. Germline CDR1 and CDR2: SEHNR and FQNEAQ (reference sequence). The CDR3 has 14 residues. CDR3 protein: CASSYGGPPDTQYF. CDR3 DNA sequence: TGTGCCAGCAGCTACGGGGGGCCCCCAGATACGCAGTATTTT. Full variable domain (outside the CDR3, taken from reference TRBV7-9 and TRBJ2-3): DTGVSQNPRHKITKRGQNVTFRCDPISEHNRLYWYRQTLGQGPEFLTYFQNEAQLEKSRLLSDRFSAERPKGSFSTLEIQRTEQGDSAMYLCASSYGGPPDTQYFGPGTRLTVL.

This chain connects TRBV5-8 to TRBJ2-7; a possible D gene is TRBD1 (6 bases). The CDR3 has 15 amino acids. Germline V gene sequence: CDR1 SGHTS, CDR2 YDEGEE. V dropped 0 bases and J dropped 0 bases, with 10 bases sitting between them. CDR3 DNA sequence: TGTGCCAGCAGCTTGGGTCAGGGGCGCTCCTACGAGCAGTACTTC. Translation: CASSLGQGRSYEQYF.

The V gene is TRBV9, the J gene TRBJ2-3, with TRBD1 matching over 10 bases. Germline CDR1 and CDR2: SGDLS and YYNGEE. V gave up 0 bases and J gave up 2 bases; unmatched junction bases: 3. CDR3 length equals 16 residues. Here the CDR3 reads CASSVGGQGNTDTQYF. The CDR3 DNA reads TGTGCCAGCAGCGTAGGGGGACAGGGGAACACAGATACGCAGTATTTT.